Each of the 22 T cell receptor beta chains below was sequenced from the same sample in a study of blood T cell repertoires in COVID-19. Sequenced by immunoSEQ multiplex PCR; TCRdb stores in-frame clones only, minus some. The table includes about 190,000 clones, roughly 78% detected once. Material for sequencing was peripheral blood. The origin of the receptors is a woman older than 75 with active or convalescent COVID-19.

This chain uses TRBV4-1 with TRBJ1-2, with 12 bases lining up with TRBD1. CDR3 length equals 17 residues. V trimming: 4 bases; J trimming: 6 bases; junction bases outside the gene matches: 12. From germline, CDR1 is MGHRA and CDR2 YSYEKL. The CDR3 coding sequence is TGCGCCAGCAGCCGCGGCCGGGACAGGGGGCACAGGGATGGCTACACCTTC. Residues: CASSRGRDRGHRDGYTF.

The chain has TRBV6-2 or TRBV6-3 and TRBJ2-7; D call uncertain. Trimming shortened V by 4 bases and J by 4 bases, and 11 bases separated the two germline ends. The germline gives CDR1 MNHEY, CDR2 SVGEGT. CDR3 length: 13 amino acids. CDR3 residues: CASSFQRLYEQYF. CDR3 DNA sequence: TGTGCCAGCAGTTTTCAACGGTTGTACGAGCAGTACTTC.

CDR3 nucleotide sequence: TGTGCCAGCAGACCCGCTGGGACAGGGGACTTGACCGGGGAGCTGTTTTTT. Its protein product is CASRPAGTGDLTGELFF. This chain joins TRBV28 and TRBJ2-2; TRBD1 matches at 10 bases. Germline trimming cut 6 bases from V and 5 bases from J; bases unmatched to any gene: 12. The CDR3 length is 17 residues. From germline, CDR1 is MDHEN and CDR2 SYDVKM.

The rearrangement uses TRBV28 and TRBJ2-5, with TRBD2 matching 10 bases. This CDR3 has 17 amino acids. J lost 0 bases, V lost 5 bases, and 9 bases had no gene match. In germline, CDR1 is MDHEN, CDR2 SYDVKM. The CDR3 DNA follows: TGTGCCAGCAGTACCATCCGACTAGCGGGTAACCAAGAGACCCAGTACTTC. This sequence encodes CASSTIRLAGNQETQYF.

The chain is built from TRBV19 and TRBJ1-2, with 7 bases fitting TRBD1. V dropped 5 bases and J dropped 0; count of bases not matched to a gene: 6. CDR3 length: 15 amino acids. Per the germline V gene, CDR1 is LNHDA and CDR2 is SQIVND (reference sequence). CDR3 sequence: CASSPRTGSNYGYTF. As DNA, the CDR3 is TGTGCCAGTAGTCCTCGGACAGGTTCTAACTATGGCTACACCTTC.

The J gene is TRBJ2-3, the V gene TRBV24-1, with D maybe TRBD2 (5 bases). V was pared by 10 bases and J by 4 bases, with 11 bases between. The CDR3 spans 12 residues. From germline, CDR1 is KGHDR and CDR2 SFDVKD. The CDR3 is CATQSGADTQYF. The CDR3 DNA follows: TGTGCCACACAGTCCGGGGCAGATACGCAGTATTTT.

The DNA of the CDR3 is TGCGCCAGCAGCTTCACCGGGACTAGCGGGGGTTCGGATACGCAGTATTTT. This codes for CASSFTGTSGGSDTQYF. The rearrangement links TRBV5-1 to TRBJ2-3, with 14 bases aligning to TRBD2. V was pared by 2 bases and J by 6 bases, with 8 bases of the junction left unmatched. Germline CDR1 is SGHRS and CDR2 is YFSETQ. The CDR3 length is 17 residues.

This chain uses TRBV7-8 with TRBJ2-7; TRBD1 is a possible D gene (6 bases). CDR1 is SGHVS and CDR2 is FQNEAQ in the germline V gene. The CDR3 is 19 amino acids. Between the trimmed V and J ends, which lost 6 bases and 2 bases, there was a span of 29 bases. The CDR3 DNA reads TGTGCCAGCAGAAATAGGGAAGGGGTTTTGAAGGGGGTTGCCTACGAGCAGTACTTC. As protein: CASRNREGVLKGVAYEQYF.

This sequence joins TRBV28 and TRBJ1-2; 7 bases fit TRBD1. The CDR3 has 12 residues. The V and J ends lost 6 bases and 7 bases, in that order; junction bases with no gene match: 5. Germline-derived CDR1 and CDR2 are MDHEN and SYDVKM. The CDR3 sequence: CASRTGARGYTF. In DNA, the CDR3 is TGTGCCAGCAGAACAGGGGCCCGTGGCTACACCTTC.

The rearrangement links TRBV12-3 or TRBV12-4 to TRBJ2-2; D remains unclear. Trimming removed 3 bases at V and 9 bases at J, with 5 bases between. The CDR3 runs 11 residues. Here the CDR3 reads CASSFVRELFF. The CDR3 region has the DNA TGTGCCAGCAGTTTCGTCCGGGAGCTGTTTTTT.

This clone was detected only once. This rearrangement joins TRBV28 to TRBJ2-7; 9 positions match TRBD2. The germline CDR1 and CDR2 sequences are MDHEN and SYDVKM. The CDR3 has 15 residues. V lost 1 base and J lost 6; bases outside the gene matches: 7. In DNA form, the CDR3 reads TGTGCCAGCAGTTTATTCGCGGGGGGGCTCCTCGAGCAGTACTTC. It specifies CASSLFAGGLLEQYF.

By sample share, this clone is medium-sized. The gene calls are TRBV30 and TRBJ1-1, with D uncertain. V lost 2 bases and J lost 5, with 12 bases in between. The CDR3 spans 13 residues. Germline V CDR1 and CDR2: GTSNPN, SVGIG (reference sequence). CDR3 nucleotides: TGTGCCTGGAGTAGTATATCGGGGACTGAAGCTTTCTTT. Protein product: CAWSSISGTEAFF.

This clone was seen only once. The chain recombines TRBV24-1 with TRBJ2-2; D is possibly TRBD2 (6 bases). With 1 base removed from V and 8 bases from J, the gap between germline ends came to 13 bases. There are 15 residues in the CDR3. Germline CDR1 and CDR2: KGHDR and SFDVKD. CDR3 nucleotide sequence: TGTGCCACCAGTGATTTTGGAGGGGTATCGGGGGAGCTGTTTTTT. The encoded protein is CATSDFGGVSGELFF.

The genes are TRBV28 and TRBJ1-5; D gene ambiguous. The CDR3 is made up of 10 amino acids. With 10 bases removed from V and 9 bases from J, the gap between germline ends came to 10 bases. The V gene's germline CDR1 is MDHEN and CDR2 SYDVKM. In DNA, the CDR3 is TGTGCCACCCGGGGAGGGCCCCAGCATTTT. This sequence encodes CATRGGPQHF.

The V gene is TRBV11-2, the J gene TRBJ2-5; no definite D call. CDR3 length: 14 amino acids. V was pared by 3 bases and J by 5 bases, with 13 bases between. CDR1 and CDR2 (germline): SGHAT, FQNNGV. The CDR3, as DNA: TGTGCCAGCAGCTTCAGGCCACTTAGGGAGACCCAGTACTTC. Translating it yields CASSFRPLRETQYF.

The rearrangement uses TRBV12-5 and TRBJ2-1, with TRBD2 matching over 7 bases. Trimming took 5 bases from V and 1 from J; bases not matched to a gene: 8. The CDR3 runs 16 residues. The germline CDR1 and CDR2 sequences are LGHNT and FRNRAP. The CDR3 sequence: CASGPDHGGSYNEQFF. CDR3 DNA sequence: TGTGCTAGTGGTCCTGACCACGGGGGGTCCTACAATGAGCAGTTCTTC.

V usage is TRBV10-3 and J usage is TRBJ1-2; D ambiguous. In germline, CDR1 is ENHRY, CDR2 SYGVKD. Trimming cost V 0 bases and J 3 bases, with 11 bases left between them. The CDR3 runs to 15 residues. The CDR3 coding sequence is TGTGCCATCAGTGAGTCATTGGAGGGATACTATGGCTACACCTTC. This gives the protein CAISESLEGYYGYTF.

This clone was detected a few times. The V and J genes are TRBV29-1 and TRBJ2-5; tentative D call: TRBD2 (6 bases). The CDR3 covers 16 residues. V lost 1 base and J lost 2, with 17 bases in between. CDR1 is SQVTM and CDR2 is ANQGSEA in the germline V gene. DNA of the CDR3: TGCAGCGTTGAAGGCGTGGCGGGACGGTATCAAGAGACCCAGTACTTC. Its translation: CSVEGVAGRYQETQYF.

The chain has TRBV2 and TRBJ2-5; perhaps TRBD1 as D (6 bases). The CDR3 has 14 residues. CDR1 is SNHLY and CDR2 is FYNNEI in the germline V gene. The ends were cut back, 5 bases at V and 8 bases at J, with 18 bases in the middle. The CDR3 nucleotides are TGTGCCAGCAGTTACCTTGGGGGCATAGGTACCCAGTACTTC. Translated: CASSYLGGIGTQYF.

V is TRBV30 and J is TRBJ1-2; 10 nucleotides agree with TRBD1. The CDR3 length is 16 residues. Germline V CDR1 and CDR2: GTSNPN, SVGIG (reference sequence). V lost 0 bases to trimming and J lost 4 bases; unmatched junction nucleotides: 8. Here the CDR3 reads CAWSVKEGQGGYGYTF. The CDR3 DNA is TGTGCCTGGAGTGTAAAAGAAGGACAGGGGGGCTATGGCTACACCTTC. The full variable domain, in which reference TRBV30 and TRBJ1-2 provide the parts outside the CDR3, is SQTIHQWPATLVQPVGSPLSLECTVEGTSNPNLYWYRQAAGRGLQLLFYSVGIGQISSEVPQNLSASRPQDRQFILSSKKLLLSDSGFYLCAWSVKEGQGGYGYTFGSGTRLTVV.

The rearrangement uses TRBV19 and TRBJ1-3; D ambiguous. From germline, CDR1 is LNHDA and CDR2 SQIVND (reference sequence). The CDR3 loop spans 14 amino acids. The V and J ends lost 8 bases and 2 bases respectively, with 13 bases between them. This CDR3 reads CASFRTGTGNTIYF. The CDR3 DNA sequence: TGTGCCAGTTTCCGGACGGGGACTGGAAACACCATATATTTT.

CDR3 sequence reads: CASSTVLTVAAGANVLTF. The CDR3, as DNA: TGTGCCAGCTCAACGGTTCTGACAGTGGCAGCTGGGGCCAACGTCCTGACTTTC. This chain joins TRBV18 and TRBJ2-6, with a tentative D call TRBD1 (5 bases). The CDR3 covers 18 residues. The V gene's germline CDR1 is KGHSH and CDR2 LQKENI. V lost 5 bases to trimming and J lost 2 bases, with 19 bases between them. Full variable domain (rest looked up from reference TRBV18 and TRBJ2-6): NAGVMQNPRHLVRRRGQEARLRCSPMKGHSHVYWYRQLPEEGLKFMVYLQKENIIDESGMPKERFSAEFPKEGPSILRIQQVVRGDSAAYFCASSTVLTVAAGANVLTFGAGSRLTVL.